A single sample gave rise to the 32 T cell receptor beta chains below, sequenced in a study of technical replicates of blood from several donors. This table comes from immunoSEQ multiplex PCR, and its TCRdb copy is limited to in-frame clones, with some not included. The top ten clones hold about 0.21% of a sample with 90,000 to 100,000 clones, approximately 96% of them seen once. The source material was T cells isolated from PBMCs. The receptors come from a human donor in good health.

This chain uses TRBV28 with TRBJ2-3; D might be TRBD2 (6 bases). The CDR3 spans 14 residues. Looked up from germline, CDR1 is MDHEN and CDR2 is SYDVKM. V was cut by 6 bases and J by 0 bases, with 10 bases left in between. CDR3 residues: CASSIRGSTDTQYF. DNA for the CDR3: TGTGCCAGCAGCATCCGGGGGAGCACAGATACGCAGTATTTT.

J is TRBJ2-7 and V is TRBV4-1; D uncertain. The CDR3 covers 16 residues. The germline gives CDR1 MGHRA, CDR2 YSYEKL. Deletions cut 3 bases from V and 2 bases from J, with 17 bases between. The CDR3, as DNA: TGCGCCAGCAGCCATCTATCCGGGTCGTCTCCCTACGAGCAGTACTTC. It translates to CASSHLSGSSPYEQYF.

The V and J genes are TRBV6-1 and TRBJ2-7, with a weak D call TRBD1 (6 bases). This CDR3 has 13 amino acids. Trimming cost V 6 bases and J 2 bases, with 11 bases left between them. Germline V CDR1 and CDR2: MNHNS, SASEGT. CDR3 in amino acids: CASRVAGAYEQYF. In nucleotides, the CDR3 is TGTGCCAGCAGGGTGGCAGGGGCCTACGAGCAGTACTTC.

V usage is TRBV4-1 and J usage is TRBJ2-1, with TRBD2 matching over 10 bases. Losses at the gene ends were 7 bases for V and 7 bases for J; bases not matched to a gene: 7. This CDR3 spans 14 amino acids. The germline V gene has CDR1 MGHRA and CDR2 YSYEKL. CDR3 sequence (DNA): TGCGCCAGCACGTTCTTACTAGCGGGGAATGAGCAGTTCTTC. The encoded protein is CASTFLLAGNEQFF.

This clone was observed a single time. The chain uses TRBV2 and TRBJ2-5; 12 bases agree with TRBD2. Germline CDR1 and CDR2: SNHLY and FYNNEI. V lost 6 bases, J lost 5 bases, and 4 bases stayed unmatched. The CDR3 is made up of 14 amino acids. In DNA form, the CDR3 reads TGTGCCAGCAGCCGACTAGCGGGAGTGGAGACCCAGTACTTC. Its translation is CASSRLAGVETQYF.

This chain uses TRBV15 with TRBJ2-5; D perhaps matches TRBD1 (6 bases). Trimming cost V 4 bases and J 4 bases, with 16 bases left between them. The germline gives CDR1 LNHNV, CDR2 YYDKDF (reference sequence). The CDR3 is 15 amino acids. CDR3 nucleotides: TGTGCCACCAGCACGATCCGGGACACCACAGAGACCCAGTACTTC. Translation gives CATSTIRDTTETQYF. The variable domain in full, completed from reference TRBV15 and TRBJ2-5, reads DAMVIQNPRYQVTQFGKPVTLSCSQTLNHNVMYWYQQKSSQAPKLLFHYYDKDFNNEADTPDNFQSRRPNTSFCFLDIRSPGLGDTAMYLCATSTIRDTTETQYFGPGTRLLVL.

This clone occurred once. Here the CDR3 reads CASSDRVYNEQFF. The CDR3 DNA follows: TGTGCCAGTAGTGACAGGGTTTACAATGAGCAGTTCTTC. This chain connects TRBV19 to TRBJ2-1; 7 bases map to TRBD1. Germline trimming cut 5 bases from V and 4 bases from J; bases unmatched to any gene: 2. CDR1 is LNHDA and CDR2 is SQIVND in the germline V gene (reference sequence). The CDR3 extends over 13 amino acids.

This chain connects TRBV5-1 to TRBJ1-1, with D possibly matching TRBD1 (5 bases). CDR1 and CDR2 (germline): SGHRS, YFSETQ. Trimming pared 4 bases from V and 4 bases from J, leaving 14 bases between. The CDR3 sequence is 14 residues long. The CDR3 DNA follows: TGCGCCAGCAGCGTGGAACCCCAGGGCACTGAAGCTTTCTTT. This gives the protein CASSVEPQGTEAFF.

This chain joins TRBV19 and TRBJ2-7; TRBD2 agrees at 13 bases. This CDR3 is built from 13 residues. Germline V lookup: CDR1 LNHDA, CDR2 SQIVND (reference sequence). V was clipped by 5 bases and J by 9 bases; unmatched bases: 4. The DNA for the CDR3 is TGTGCCAGTAGTTGGGGACTAGCGGGACCGCAGTACTTC. This translates into CASSWGLAGPQYF. Based on the CDR3 plus reference TRBV19 and TRBJ2-7, the full variable domain is DGGITQSPKYLFRKEGQNVTLSCEQNLNHDAMYWYRQDPGQGLRLIYYSQIVNDFQKGDIAEGYSVSREKKESFPLTVTSAQKNPTAFYLCASSWGLAGPQYFGPGTRLTVT.

The chain combines TRBV5-4 with TRBJ2-3, with 10 bases that match TRBD2. The junction had 3 bases not matched to a gene; V was cut back by 4 bases and J by 1 base. CDR3 length: 15 amino acids. Per germline, CDR1 SGHNT and CDR2 YYREEE (reference sequence). CDR3 nucleotides: TGTGCCAGCAGCGAAGGACTAGCGGGCACAGATACGCAGTATTTT. Translated: CASSEGLAGTDTQYF.

CDR3 sequence: CASSFGSGGRRQETQYF. The CDR3 DNA follows: TGTGCCAGCAGCTTCGGGAGCGGGGGAAGGCGCCAAGAGACCCAGTACTTC. The chain has TRBV5-4 and TRBJ2-5; 8 bases match TRBD2. The germline gives CDR1 SGHNT, CDR2 YYREEE (reference sequence). The length of the CDR3 is 17 residues. The J segment lost 1 base and the V segment lost 2 bases, leaving 10 bases of the junction unmatched.

The chain carries TRBV9 and TRBJ2-1; TRBD2 agrees at 12 bases. V shed 0 bases, J shed 5 bases, and the junction held 0 bases outside the gene matches. The CDR3 has 15 amino acids. Germline CDR1 is SGDLS and CDR2 is YYNGEE. CDR3 sequence reads: CASSVASGGDNEQFF. CDR3 nucleotides: TGTGCCAGCAGCGTAGCTAGCGGGGGGGACAATGAGCAGTTCTTC.

The chain employs TRBV18 and TRBJ1-2; 8 nucleotides line up with TRBD1. From germline, CDR1 is KGHSH and CDR2 LQKENI. J lost 6 bases, V lost 4 bases, and 13 bases had no gene match. The CDR3 loop spans 16 amino acids. The CDR3 nucleotides are TGTGCCAGCTCACTACTACTGAAGACAGGGGTAAATGGCTACACCTTC. Encoded protein: CASSLLLKTGVNGYTF.

This sequence joins TRBV18 and TRBJ2-3; D ambiguous. V was shortened by 5 bases and J by 2 bases, with 8 bases between the two germline ends. This CDR3 contains 13 residues. The germline CDR1 and CDR2 sequences are KGHSH and LQKENI. The CDR3 nucleotides are TGTGCCAGCTCAACGCAGGACACAGATACGCAGTATTTT. Translated: CASSTQDTDTQYF.

The chain employs TRBV19 and TRBJ1-5; 7 bases are shared with TRBD1. The CDR3 is 15 residues long. Looked up from germline, CDR1 is LNHDA and CDR2 is SQIVND (reference sequence). With V trimmed by 6 bases and J by 7 bases, 12 bases remained unmatched. Here the CDR3 DNA reads TGTGCCAGTAGAGTAGTAGGGGGCGGAATACAGCCCCAGCATTTT. This gives the protein CASRVVGGGIQPQHF.

V gene TRBV27 combines with J gene TRBJ2-7; 7 bases are a match to TRBD2. J lost 3 bases, V lost 0 bases, and 8 bases had no gene match. The CDR3 loop spans 16 amino acids. Germline CDR1 MNHEY, CDR2 SMNVEV (reference sequence). This CDR3 is CASSLSGASGDYEQYF. The CDR3 DNA is TGTGCCAGCAGTTTATCGGGTGCTAGCGGAGACTACGAGCAGTACTTC.

The CDR3 sequence: CASSDSVFGVEQYF. The CDR3 region has the DNA TGTGCCAGCAGTGATTCTGTTTTCGGAGTGGAGCAGTACTTC. The chain links TRBV6-1 to TRBJ2-7, with no clear D. The CDR3 covers 14 residues. Trimming removed 3 bases from V and 7 bases from J, with 16 bases in between. The germline V gene has CDR1 MNHNS and CDR2 SASEGT.

The J gene is TRBJ1-1, the V gene TRBV10-2; TRBD1 agrees at 8 bases. Trimming at V came to 4 bases and at J to 5 bases, leaving 9 bases not matched to a gene. The CDR3 extends over 15 amino acids. Germline CDR1 is WSHSY and CDR2 is SAAADI. The DNA for the CDR3 is TGCGCCAGCAGTGGACAGGGGATGCGTGGGACTGAAGCTTTCTTT. Its translation: CASSGQGMRGTEAFF.

This chain links TRBV28 with TRBJ1-2; D gene unclear. Germline lookup yields CDR1 MDHEN and CDR2 SYDVKM. The CDR3 totals 17 residues. V was cut by 3 bases and J by 0 bases, with 17 bases left in between. CDR3 residues: CASSFRLAGLANYGYTF. The CDR3 DNA reads as TGTGCCAGCAGTTTCCGGCTGGCGGGTCTAGCTAACTATGGCTACACCTTC.

The gene calls are TRBV11-2 and TRBJ2-1, with unresolved D. The germline CDR1 and CDR2 sequences are SGHAT and FQNNGV. There are 15 residues in the CDR3. V was trimmed by 1 base and J by 9 bases, leaving 16 bases between them. The CDR3 loop is CASSLAVDVLFEQFF. CDR3 coding DNA: TGTGCCAGCAGCTTAGCGGTCGATGTACTCTTTGAGCAGTTCTTC.

CDR3 nucleotides: TGTGCCAGCAGCCTTAACACCAATCAGCCCCAGCATTTT. The encoded protein is CASSLNTNQPQHF. The chain joins TRBV7-2 to TRBJ1-5; D gene unclear. Germline loops: CDR1 SGHTA, CDR2 FQGNSA. This CDR3 has 13 amino acids. V dropped 5 bases and J dropped 3 bases, with 8 bases sitting between them.

This clone was seen a single time. The genes are TRBV4-1 and TRBJ2-3; 8 bases align to TRBD1. There are 15 residues in the CDR3. Losses at the gene ends were 4 bases for V and 4 bases for J; bases not matched to a gene: 7. Germline CDR1 MGHRA, CDR2 YSYEKL. The CDR3 DNA follows: TGCGCCAGCAGCCGCTCTGACAGGGGCGCAGATACGCAGTATTTT. Its protein is CASSRSDRGADTQYF.

This clone was seen just once. The V gene is TRBV5-1, the J gene TRBJ2-2; D unclear. The CDR3 covers 15 residues. CDR1 is SGHRS and CDR2 is YFSETQ in the germline V gene. With 4 bases removed from V and 1 base from J, the gap between germline ends came to 11 bases. CDR3 DNA sequence: TGCGCCAGCAGCACAAGACTCGGGAACACCGGGGAGCTGTTTTTT. Its protein product is CASSTRLGNTGELFF.

This chain joins TRBV5-1 and TRBJ2-3, with 9 positions matching TRBD1. Unmatched junction bases numbered 3, after V lost 4 bases and J lost 3 bases. Germline loops: CDR1 SGHRS, CDR2 YFSETQ. The CDR3 extends over 14 amino acids. CDR3 residues: CASSAGTGTDTQYF. The CDR3 bases are TGCGCCAGCAGCGCCGGGACAGGGACAGATACGCAGTATTTT.

The chain combines TRBV11-2 with TRBJ2-3, with D perhaps TRBD2 (6 bases). The CDR3 consists of 16 residues. From germline, CDR1 is SGHAT and CDR2 FQNNGV. The V gene lost 6 bases and the J gene lost 4 bases, with 20 bases spanning the gap. The chain's CDR3 is CASSSQGGSRADTQYF. In DNA, the CDR3 is TGTGCCAGCAGTTCCCAAGGAGGGAGTCGTGCAGATACGCAGTATTTT.

The chain links TRBV7-6 to TRBJ2-1, with D possibly matching TRBD1 (6 bases). The V gene lost 5 bases and the J gene lost 9 bases, with 11 bases spanning the gap. Germline V gene sequence: CDR1 SGHVS, CDR2 FNYEAQ. The CDR3 sequence is 12 residues long. The DNA of the CDR3 is TGTGCCAGCAGCATAACAGGGATTGAGCAGTTCTTC. It translates to CASSITGIEQFF.

The chain couples TRBV25-1 to TRBJ1-3; D uncertain. Trimming removed 3 bases at V and 1 base at J, with 13 bases between. The CDR3 is made up of 16 amino acids. Looked up from germline, CDR1 is MGHDK and CDR2 is SYGVNS. CDR3 in amino acids: CASSDPWGGSGNTIYF. In nucleotides, the CDR3 is TGTGCCAGCAGTGACCCGTGGGGAGGGTCTGGAAACACCATATATTTT.

The chain employs TRBV2 and TRBJ2-5; 13 nucleotides agree with TRBD2. Per germline, CDR1 SNHLY and CDR2 FYNNEI. Trimming cost V 4 bases and J 5 bases; bases outside gene matches: 7. This CDR3 has 16 residues. The CDR3 DNA sequence: TGTGCCAGCAGTGCCGGGACTAGCGGGATTGGGGAGACCCAGTACTTC. The encoded protein is CASSAGTSGIGETQYF.

The rearrangement joins TRBV2 to TRBJ2-6; D is undetermined. V was clipped by 7 bases and J by 2 bases, with 9 bases between them. The germline CDR1 and CDR2 sequences are SNHLY and FYNNEI. This CDR3 is 14 amino acids long. CDR3 DNA sequence: TGTGCCAGCAAACCAGAGGCTGGGGCCAACGTCCTGACTTTC. This translates into CASKPEAGANVLTF.

This clone was detected only once. The J gene is TRBJ1-6, the V gene TRBV14; D is possibly TRBD1 (6 bases). CDR3 length equals 15 residues. Trimming shortened V by 4 bases and J by 10 bases, and 17 bases separated the two germline ends. Germline CDR1 SGHDN, CDR2 FVKESK. The CDR3 nucleotides are TGTGCCAGCAGCCTACACAGGGTTTTGGGATCACCCCTCCACTTT. Translation: CASSLHRVLGSPLHF.

The chain links TRBV25-1 to TRBJ2-2; no definite D call. The V and J ends lost 1 base and 1 base respectively, with 7 bases between them. The CDR3 is 15 residues long. Per germline, CDR1 MGHDK and CDR2 SYGVNS. The CDR3 loop reads CASSESPRNTGELFF. As DNA, the CDR3 is TGTGCCAGCAGTGAATCACCCAGGAACACCGGGGAGCTGTTTTTT.

The chain links TRBV11-3 to TRBJ2-2; 7 bases fit TRBD2. Germline values: CDR1 SGHNT, CDR2 YENEEA. The trim removed 2 bases at V and 5 bases at J, leaving 2 bases unmatched. The CDR3 sequence is 14 residues long. This chain's CDR3 is CASSLMGGTGELFF. The DNA for the CDR3 is TGTGCCAGCAGCTTAATGGGGGGGACCGGGGAGCTGTTTTTT. The full variable domain, its missing parts supplied by reference TRBV11-3 and TRBJ2-2, is EAGVVQSPRYKIIEKKQPVAFWCNPISGHNTLYWYLQNLGQGPELLIRYENEEAVDDSQLPKDRFSAERLKGVDSTLKIQPAELGDSAVYLCASSLMGGTGELFFGEGSRLTVL.